This T cell receptor beta chain came from a study of memory CD4+ T cells and cytomegalovirus serostatus. Study-wide points: About two fifths of the roughly 160 known CMV-associated TCRbeta sequences appeared in CD4+ memory.

Single viable CD3+CD4+CD8-CD45RO+ cells were sorted as the memory CD4+ T cells. On this clone: Its cognate antigen is unknown.

The CDR3 covers 15 residues. Per the germline V gene, CDR1 is SGHAT and CDR2 is FQNNGV. V was clipped by 2 bases and J by 6 bases; unmatched bases: 8. Data came from immunoSEQ multiplex PCR; TCRdb stores just in-frame clones and leaves some out. Of about 61,000 clones listed, roughly 80% are singletons. The chain recombines TRBV11-2 with TRBJ2-7; 9 nucleotides line up with TRBD1. The sample consisted of memory CD4+ T cells from blood. The clonotype was recovered from an adult in good health and CMV-seronegative. CDR3 residues: CASSLLGQGTGEQYF. In nucleotides, the CDR3 is TGTGCCAGCAGCTTACTGGGACAGGGTACGGGCGAGCAGTACTTC.